This passage covers 10 T cell receptor beta chains from one sample sequenced in a study of CD8 T cells in Susac syndrome. Reverse transcription of roughly 0.5 to 1 ug RNA used random hexamers. TCRdb used MiXCR to reprocess the immunoSEQ multiplex PCR reads, holding one entry per CDR3 protein. This sample has approximately 270,000 distinct CDR3 sequences; 80% to 95% occur once, and the top ten carry approximately 0.072%. The sequencing input was CD4+ T cells from PBMCs. The receptors here all came from a human donor with multiple sclerosis.

The rearrangement joins TRBV20-1 to TRBJ1-1; 9 bases align to TRBD1. The trim removed 6 bases at V and 6 bases at J, leaving 11 bases unmatched. The CDR3 sequence is 14 residues long. Germline CDR1 is DFQATT and CDR2 is SNEGSKA (reference sequence). CDR3 nucleotide sequence: TGCAGTGCCGCAGACAGGGGGAGAAGGGCTGAAGCTTTCTTT. As protein: CSAADRGRRAEAFF.

The chain employs TRBV24-1 and TRBJ2-1; TRBD2 agrees at 7 bases. Germline loops: CDR1 KGHDR, CDR2 SFDVKD. V shed 6 bases, J shed 6 bases, and the junction held 4 bases outside the gene matches. This CDR3 is built from 13 residues. CDR3 amino acids: CATSRAGANEQFF. As DNA, the CDR3 is TGTGCCACCAGTAGGGCGGGAGCCAATGAGCAGTTCTTC.

This chain links TRBV19 with TRBJ1-2; D perhaps matches TRBD1 (6 bases). Germline V gene sequence: CDR1 LNHDA, CDR2 SQIVND (reference sequence). Trimming took 7 bases from V and 4 from J, leaving 13 bases between them. The CDR3 loop spans 13 amino acids. CDR3 coding DNA: TGTGCCAGTAATCCAGGGGTTGCCTATGGCTACACCTTC. Its translation is CASNPGVAYGYTF.

The rearrangement uses TRBV12-3 or TRBV12-4 and TRBJ2-3, with 7 bases aligning to TRBD2. With 5 bases clipped from V and 5 bases from J, the junction kept 10 bases outside the gene matches. This CDR3 spans 15 amino acids. CDR3 region: CASSPQAGRLDTQYF. DNA of the CDR3: TGTGCCAGCAGTCCCCAAGCGGGACGGTTAGATACGCAGTATTTT.

The chain employs TRBV5-1 and TRBJ2-5, with TRBD2 matching 9 bases. The V gene's germline CDR1 is SGHRS and CDR2 YFSETQ. The V and J ends lost 6 bases and 2 bases, in that order; junction bases with no gene match: 2. The length of the CDR3 is 13 residues. In nucleotides, the CDR3 is TGCGCCAGCAAGGCGGGGGGGCAAGAGACCCAGTACTTC. Amino acids: CASKAGGQETQYF.

This clonotype was picked up one time. V is TRBV13 and J is TRBJ2-5, with a tentative D call TRBD1 (6 bases). The V end lost 6 bases, the J end lost 5 bases, and 16 bases lay between the germline ends. There are 14 residues in the CDR3. CDR1 PRHDT and CDR2 FYEKMQ come from the germline V gene (reference sequence). CDR3 nucleotide sequence: TGTGCCAGCAGTGTGACCAGGGGATACGAGACCCAGTACTTC. This sequence encodes CASSVTRGYETQYF.

This chain uses TRBV13 with TRBJ1-6, with 11 nucleotides matching TRBD1. The CDR3 has 15 residues. Germline trimming cut 4 bases from V and 13 bases from J; bases unmatched to any gene: 9. Germline V gene lookup returns CDR1 PRHDT and CDR2 FYEKMQ (reference sequence). DNA for the CDR3: TGTGCCAGCAGCTCAGCAGGGACAGGGGGATTCCCCCTCCACTTT. Protein product: CASSSAGTGGFPLHF.

The chain joins TRBV28 to TRBJ2-7; TRBD1 aligns across 8 bases. Germline assignment: CDR1 MDHEN and CDR2 SYDVKM. The CDR3 consists of 13 residues. The junction had 5 bases not matched to a gene; V was cut back by 6 bases and J by 4 bases. CDR3 sequence (DNA): TGTGCCAGCAGGAGGGGACAGGATTACGAGCAGTACTTC. It specifies CASRRGQDYEQYF.

This chain joins TRBV10-3 and TRBJ2-5; perhaps TRBD2 as D (6 bases). The CDR3 extends over 14 amino acids. The V gene lost 4 bases and the J gene lost 2 bases, with 11 bases spanning the gap. CDR1 is ENHRY, CDR2 SYGVKD, per germline. The CDR3 nucleotides are TGTGCCATCAGTGTACCGGGAGAGCAAGAGACCCAGTACTTC. The encoded protein is CAISVPGEQETQYF.

Only a few counts were recorded for this clonotype. The chain joins TRBV11-3 to TRBJ2-5; no clear D. The V end lost 0 bases, the J end lost 1 base, and 3 bases lay between the germline ends. CDR1 is SGHNT, CDR2 YENEEA, per germline. This CDR3 has 13 residues. CDR3 region: CASSLEFQETQYF. CDR3 nucleotides: TGTGCCAGCAGCTTAGAATTCCAAGAGACCCAGTACTTC. The variable domain in full, completed from reference TRBV11-3 and TRBJ2-5, reads EAGVVQSPRYKIIEKKQPVAFWCNPISGHNTLYWYLQNLGQGPELLIRYENEEAVDDSQLPKDRFSAERLKGVDSTLKIQPAELGDSAVYLCASSLEFQETQYFGPGTRLLVL.